The entry below gives a single TCR beta chain sequence along with its context. What it binds is unknown. Assay used: immunoSEQ multiplex PCR; TCRdb lists only in-frame clones, some missing. The data show millions of clones, over 85% seen once. CDR1 is MNHEY and CDR2 is SMNVEV in the germline V gene (reference sequence). The CDR3 extends over 15 amino acids. The V segment lost 10 bases and the J segment 3 bases; nucleotides outside the gene matches: 13. This specimen comes from a study of shared clonotypes between healthy human individuals. Study as a whole: Donors, aged 18 to 49, were a couple of women and three men. For every donor, three CD4 naive, three CD4 memory, two CD8 naive and one CD8 memory plates were used. General study findings and limits: Generation probability values for non-shared clonotypes were lower than those for clonotypes shared by all four donors. Represented genetic and exposure-history diversity was restricted by having few donors.

The sequencing sample was made of naive CD4+ T cells sorted from blood. Sample subset: CD45RA+ positively selected. This TCR was sampled from a man aged 18 to 29 in good health. The chain combines TRBV27 with TRBJ2-7, with TRBD1 matching over 9 bases. The CDR3 loop reads CATPTSGQGYYEQYF. CDR3 DNA: TGTGCCACCCCAACCTCGGGACAGGGTTACTACGAGCAGTACTTC.